These 31 T cell receptor beta chains originate from one sample sequenced in a study of blood T cell repertoires in COVID-19 (dated by TCRdb to the early 2020s). The library relied on the immunoSEQ multiplex PCR assay. What TCRdb holds here is the immuneACCESS table cut down to in-frame rearrangements. Part of the clones is not present; checked against another copy, under half of the missing clones reflect an unresolved V gene, and the others are unexplained. The sample yields about 200,000 clones; over 75% were counted once. The ten largest clones represent approximately 3% of the sample. The sample consisted of peripheral blood. These receptors were obtained from a woman of 80 years or more with active or convalescent COVID-19.

This chain links TRBV27 with TRBJ2-3, with 9 bases matching TRBD2. Per germline, CDR1 MNHEY and CDR2 SMNVEV (reference sequence). V lost 6 bases to trimming and J lost 2 bases; unmatched junction nucleotides: 6. The CDR3 is 15 residues long. The CDR3 spells CASRLSGGPTDTQYF. The CDR3 DNA is TGTGCCAGCAGATTGAGCGGGGGGCCCACAGATACGCAGTATTTT.

CDR3: CSVEETGNQPQHF. The CDR3 nucleotides are TGCAGCGTTGAAGAGACAGGAAATCAGCCCCAGCATTTT. The chain couples TRBV29-1 to TRBJ1-5; D is perhaps TRBD1 (6 bases). This CDR3 is built from 13 residues. V lost 0 bases and J lost 4, with 7 bases in between. The germline V gene has CDR1 SQVTM and CDR2 ANQGSEA.

This clone was picked up one time. This chain links TRBV30 with TRBJ1-2; D gene uncertain. The germline V and J ends were trimmed by 1 base and 3 bases, with 9 bases remaining between them. Looked up from germline, CDR1 is GTSNPN and CDR2 is SVGIG (reference sequence). The CDR3 totals 13 residues. CDR3 amino acids: CAWSGGSYYGYTF. DNA for the CDR3: TGTGCCTGGAGTGGCGGGTCGTACTATGGCTACACCTTC.

The chain joins TRBV19 to TRBJ2-1; TRBD1 agrees at 9 bases. Germline V CDR1 and CDR2: LNHDA, SQIVND (reference sequence). Losses at the gene ends were 6 bases for V and 1 base for J; bases not matched to a gene: 7. CDR3 length: 16 amino acids. CDR3 amino acids: CASRSTGTGSYNEQFF. The DNA for the CDR3 is TGTGCCAGTAGAAGTACCGGGACAGGGTCCTACAATGAGCAGTTCTTC.

CDR3 region: CASSQRRGSTEAFF. CDR3 nucleotide sequence: TGTGCCAGCAGCCAACGCAGGGGAAGCACTGAAGCTTTCTTT. J is TRBJ1-1 and V is TRBV27; D might be TRBD1 (6 bases). Trimming removed 6 bases at V and 4 bases at J, with 15 bases between. CDR1 and CDR2 (germline): MNHEY, SMNVEV (reference sequence). The CDR3 sequence is 14 residues long.

This clone occurred a few times. At the DNA level, this CDR3 is encoded by other sequences in the same sample as well. The chain has TRBV5-6 and TRBJ2-7; 10 nucleotides match TRBD1. V was pared by 4 bases and J by 4 bases, with 5 bases of the junction left unmatched. CDR1 and CDR2 from the germline V gene are SGHDT and YYEEEE. This CDR3 has 14 residues. CDR3 sequence: CASSGRTGGYEQYF. The CDR3 DNA reads TGTGCCAGCAGCGGAAGGACAGGGGGTTACGAGCAGTACTTC.

This clone was observed once. The rearrangement links TRBV5-6 to TRBJ2-7; no clear D. Trimming took 3 bases from V and 5 from J, leaving 15 bases between them. This CDR3 region has 14 residues. Germline lookup yields CDR1 SGHDT and CDR2 YYEEEE. CDR3 in DNA: TGTGCCAGCAGCTCCGACCCCGGTAGCCACGAGCAGTACTTC. Its protein product is CASSSDPGSHEQYF.

The chain combines TRBV5-4 with TRBJ2-7; TRBD2 is a possible D gene (6 bases). Germline V gene sequence: CDR1 SGHNT, CDR2 YYREEE (reference sequence). Trimming left V 3 bases short and J 7 bases short, with 8 bases between. CDR3 length: 11 amino acids. The CDR3 protein is CASSSSGEQYF. CDR3 DNA sequence: TGTGCCAGCAGCTCAAGCGGGGAGCAGTACTTC.

The chain links TRBV3-1 (or the pseudogene TRBV3-2) to TRBJ1-2, with TRBD1 as a possible D gene (6 bases). V lost 0 bases, J lost 8 bases, and 22 bases lay in between. This CDR3 is built from 17 residues. The germline V gene encodes CDR1 LGHDT and CDR2 YNNKEL (reference sequence). The CDR3 protein is CASSQDPVSPGGGGYTF. CDR3 DNA: TGTGCCAGCAGCCAAGATCCCGTCTCCCCCGGGGGGGGCGGCTACACCTTC.

This clone was detected once. The chain is built from TRBV15 and TRBJ2-3; D call uncertain. This CDR3 is built from 14 residues. The ends were cut back, 0 bases at V and 4 bases at J, with 8 bases in the middle. Germline V CDR1 and CDR2: LNHNV, YYDKDF (reference sequence). CDR3 in amino acids: CATSRDLKPDTQYF. For the CDR3, the DNA is TGTGCCACCAGCAGAGACCTTAAGCCAGATACGCAGTATTTT.

The rearrangement uses TRBV4-3 and TRBJ2-7; tentatively, D is TRBD1 (6 bases). Germline V gene lookup returns CDR1 LGHNA and CDR2 YSLEER. The ends were cut back, 3 bases at V and 6 bases at J, with 9 bases in the middle. The CDR3 sequence is 12 residues long. The CDR3 DNA follows: TGCGCCAGCAGCCAGGAACAGGGCGAGCAGTACTTC. It yields the protein CASSQEQGEQYF.

This clone was counted once. The chain has TRBV28 and TRBJ1-3; D not certain. V shed 4 bases and J shed 10 bases, with 20 bases lying between them. Looked up from germline, CDR1 is MDHEN and CDR2 is SYDVKM. The CDR3 has 15 amino acids. In DNA, the CDR3 is TGTGCCAGCAGTTCTCAAAGGGTTTTAGGGAGAACCATATATTTT. This translates into CASSSQRVLGRTIYF.

The sample holds a few counts of this clone. V is TRBV19 and J is TRBJ2-5, with D perhaps TRBD1 (6 bases). V was shortened by 1 base and J by 7 bases, with 10 bases between the two germline ends. The germline gives CDR1 LNHDA, CDR2 SQIVND (reference sequence). The CDR3 is made up of 13 amino acids. DNA of the CDR3: TGTGCCAGTAGTATAGGCCCAGGGGTGACCCAGTACTTC. Encoded protein: CASSIGPGVTQYF.

The V call is TRBV5-6, the J call TRBJ2-2, with 7 bases fitting TRBD2. Trimming took 1 base from V and 4 from J; bases not matched to a gene: 7. There are 16 residues in the CDR3. Germline CDR1 reads SGHDT; CDR2 reads YYEEEE. The CDR3 sequence: CASSLFGTTGTGELFF. Written as DNA, the CDR3 is TGTGCCAGCAGCTTGTTTGGGACTACCGGCACCGGGGAGCTGTTTTTT.

A few counts support this clone. The rearrangement joins TRBV2 to TRBJ2-7; D is unclear. Between the trimmed V and J ends, which lost 7 bases and 7 bases, there was a span of 11 bases. Per germline, CDR1 SNHLY and CDR2 FYNNEI. The CDR3 is 11 residues long. Here the CDR3 DNA reads TGTGCCAGCACCATTTTGAGGGAGCAGTACTTC. Translated: CASTILREQYF.

The chain combines TRBV4-2 with TRBJ1-1; 7 positions match TRBD1. This CDR3 comprises 14 residues. The trim removed 4 bases at V and 0 bases at J, leaving 2 bases unmatched. Germline V lookup: CDR1 LGHNA, CDR2 YNFKEQ. CDR3 coding DNA: TGTGCCAGCAGCCCCACAGGGGTGAACACTGAAGCTTTCTTT. Protein sequence: CASSPTGVNTEAFF.

The chain couples TRBV5-1 to TRBJ2-3, with 7 bases that match TRBD1. Unmatched junction bases numbered 4, after V lost 1 base and J lost 2 bases. Germline lookup yields CDR1 SGHRS and CDR2 YFSETQ. The CDR3 is made up of 15 amino acids. CDR3 residues: CASSLTGDLTDTQYF. CDR3 in DNA: TGCGCCAGCAGCTTGACAGGGGATCTCACAGATACGCAGTATTTT.

This clone was seen a handful of times. The rearrangement joins TRBV27 to TRBJ1-2; TRBD1 agrees at 8 bases. Germline V gene lookup returns CDR1 MNHEY and CDR2 SMNVEV (reference sequence). Trimming at V came to 6 bases and at J to 3 bases, leaving 3 bases not matched to a gene. The CDR3 runs 13 residues. The CDR3 bases are TGTGCCAGCAGCCTGACAGGGGACTATGGCTACACCTTC. Its translation is CASSLTGDYGYTF.

The chain carries TRBV7-9 and TRBJ2-5, with D uncertain. CDR3 length: 12 residues. Trimming left V 5 bases short and J 2 bases short, with 6 bases between. Germline V gene data show CDR1 as SEHNR and CDR2 as FQNEAQ (reference sequence). The CDR3 loop reads CASSQKQETQYF. CDR3 DNA sequence: TGTGCCAGCAGCCAGAAACAAGAGACCCAGTACTTC.

CDR3 in amino acids: CASSPRGGTGLREQYF. The CDR3 coding sequence is TGTGCCAGCAGCCCCCGAGGGGGGACAGGCCTCCGCGAGCAGTACTTC. The chain joins TRBV9 to TRBJ2-7; 8 bases are a match to TRBD1. CDR3 length equals 16 residues. CDR1 is SGDLS and CDR2 is YYNGEE in the germline V gene. The V and J ends lost 4 bases and 6 bases, in that order; junction bases with no gene match: 15.

About this clone itself: The sample has other DNA sequences that encode this CDR3 too. This chain connects TRBV19 to TRBJ1-5; the match to TRBD1 covers 8 bases. Trimming at V came to 5 bases and at J to 4 bases, leaving 7 bases not matched to a gene. The CDR3 extends over 15 amino acids. CDR1 is LNHDA, CDR2 SQIVND, per germline (reference sequence). The CDR3 sequence is CASSPRGQGNQPQHF. The CDR3 region has the DNA TGTGCCAGTAGTCCCAGGGGGCAAGGGAATCAGCCCCAGCATTTT.

J is TRBJ2-7 and V is TRBV19, with a weak D call TRBD1 (6 bases). The CDR3 consists of 15 residues. The V and J ends lost 6 bases and 3 bases respectively, with 18 bases between them. The germline CDR1 and CDR2 sequences are LNHDA and SQIVND (reference sequence). The CDR3 is CASRLQGRPLYEQYF. CDR3 bases: TGTGCCAGTAGGCTACAGGGCAGGCCACTCTACGAGCAGTACTTC.

This chain uses TRBV4-2 with TRBJ1-5; tentatively, D is TRBD1 (6 bases). There are 15 residues in the CDR3. Germline-derived CDR1 and CDR2 are LGHNA and YNFKEQ. V gave up 4 bases and J gave up 4 bases, with 14 bases separating them. The DNA for the CDR3 is TGTGCCAGCAGCCCTCAGACAGGTCCGAATCAGCCCCAGCATTTT. Protein product: CASSPQTGPNQPQHF.

The rearrangement joins TRBV2 to TRBJ1-2; a weak D match, TRBD1 (6 bases). Looked up from germline, CDR1 is SNHLY and CDR2 is FYNNEI. V lost 2 bases and J lost 0, with 7 bases in between. The CDR3 has 14 residues. In DNA form, the CDR3 reads TGTGCCAGCAGTGAAACAGGGCCTAACTATGGCTACACCTTC. This sequence encodes CASSETGPNYGYTF.

This clone was observed a few times. The chain is built from TRBV2 and TRBJ1-5; 10 bases align to TRBD1. Losses at the gene ends were 4 bases for V and 4 bases for J; bases not matched to a gene: 1. CDR3 size: 14 residues. Germline V gene data show CDR1 as SNHLY and CDR2 as FYNNEI. This CDR3 is CASSGDRGNQPQHF. Written as DNA, the CDR3 is TGTGCCAGCAGTGGGGACAGGGGAAATCAGCCCCAGCATTTT.

J is TRBJ2-5 and V is TRBV5-4, with TRBD2 matching over 9 bases. From germline, CDR1 is SGHNT and CDR2 YYREEE (reference sequence). The ends lost 2 bases at V and 2 bases at J; junction bases unmatched: 4. CDR3 length: 15 amino acids. CDR3 in amino acids: CASSFGRGGQETQYF. The DNA for the CDR3 is TGTGCCAGCAGCTTCGGGCGGGGGGGTCAAGAGACCCAGTACTTC.

V gene TRBV2 combines with J gene TRBJ2-1; tentative D call: TRBD2 (5 bases). Germline-derived CDR1 and CDR2 are SNHLY and FYNNEI. V lost 1 base and J 0 bases, leaving 10 bases between the germline ends. The CDR3 totals 16 residues. The CDR3 is CASSEGAAVSYNEQFF. Written as DNA, the CDR3 is TGTGCCAGCAGTGAAGGAGCGGCAGTCTCCTACAATGAGCAGTTCTTC.

The CDR3 DNA reads as TGTGCCAGCAGTTACTCGAGACAGGGATTCCCCCTCCACTTT. Amino acids: CASSYSRQGFPLHF. The chain is built from TRBV6-5 and TRBJ1-6; TRBD1 matches at 7 bases. The CDR3 is 14 amino acids. V shed 0 bases and J 13 bases; nucleotides not matched to a gene: 6. CDR1 MNHEY and CDR2 SVGAGI come from the germline V gene.

This chain joins TRBV28 and TRBJ1-1; possible D gene TRBD1, 5 bases. The germline V and J ends were trimmed by 6 bases and 4 bases, with 9 bases remaining between them. CDR3 length equals 12 residues. The germline gives CDR1 MDHEN, CDR2 SYDVKM. CDR3 region: CASSGGSTEAFF. The CDR3 DNA follows: TGTGCCAGCAGCGGGGGGAGCACTGAAGCTTTCTTT.

The rearrangement joins TRBV24-1 to TRBJ1-2, with D maybe TRBD1 (5 bases). Trimming took 5 bases from V and 2 from J, leaving 14 bases between them. This CDR3 contains 15 residues. The germline V gene has CDR1 KGHDR and CDR2 SFDVKD. The CDR3 DNA follows: TGTGCCACCAGTGCTCCCGGTCGGGGGAACTATGGCTACACCTTC. Amino acids: CATSAPGRGNYGYTF.

The J gene is TRBJ1-4, the V gene TRBV10-3, with no clear D. V lost 4 bases to trimming and J lost 8 bases, with 14 bases between them. Germline V gene sequence: CDR1 ENHRY, CDR2 SYGVKD. The CDR3 runs 14 residues. The chain's CDR3 is CAISGVLDREKLFF. DNA of the CDR3: TGTGCCATCAGTGGAGTGTTAGATCGGGAAAAACTGTTTTTT.